This T cell receptor beta chain was found in a study of control samples from healthy donors and cancer patients. Repertoires were generated with immunoSEQ multiplex PCR, while TCRdb's copy carries only in-frame clones and drops some. The sample lists about 130,000 clones, approximately 94% occurring once. The CDR3 contains 16 residues. Trimming pared 2 bases from V and 1 base from J, leaving 12 bases between. The V gene's germline CDR1 is LNHDA and CDR2 SQIVND (reference sequence). The V call is TRBV19, the J call TRBJ2-1, with a tentative D call TRBD1 (5 bases). Sequenced material: blood. The clonotype comes from a man under 40 in good health. The CDR3 loop is CASSIRGPVSYNEQFF. The DNA of the CDR3 is TGTGCCAGTAGTATAAGGGGCCCTGTTTCCTACAATGAGCAGTTCTTC. The full variable domain, in which reference TRBV19 and TRBJ2-1 provide the parts outside the CDR3, is DGGITQSPKYLFRKEGQNVTLSCEQNLNHDAMYWYRQDPGQGLRLIYYSQIVNDFQKGDIAEGYSVSREKKESFPLTVTSAQKNPTAFYLCASSIRGPVSYNEQFFGPGTRLTVL.